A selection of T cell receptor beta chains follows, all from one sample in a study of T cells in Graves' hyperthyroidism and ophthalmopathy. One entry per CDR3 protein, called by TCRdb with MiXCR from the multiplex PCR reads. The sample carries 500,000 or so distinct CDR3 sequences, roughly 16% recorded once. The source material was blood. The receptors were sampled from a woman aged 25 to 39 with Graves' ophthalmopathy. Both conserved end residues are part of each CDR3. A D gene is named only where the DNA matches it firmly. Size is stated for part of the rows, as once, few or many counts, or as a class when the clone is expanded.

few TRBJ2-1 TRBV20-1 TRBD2 TGCAGTGCGGGACTAGCAGTCTACAATGAGCAGTTCTTC CSAGLAVYNEQFF
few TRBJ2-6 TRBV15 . TGTGCCACCAGCAGCGAAGGGCTCCCTTCTGGGGCCAACGTCCTGACTTTC CATSSEGLPSGANVLTF
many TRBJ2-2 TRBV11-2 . TGTGCCAGCAGCTTACTAGGGAAGAACACCGGGGAGCTGTTTTTT CASSLLGKNTGELFF
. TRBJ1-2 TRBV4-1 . TGCGCCAGCAGCCAAGTGAGACAGGCCCTCTATGGCTACACCTTC CASSQVRQALYGYTF
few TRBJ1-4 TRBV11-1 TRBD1 TGTGCCAGCAGCCGAACGGGACAGGGAAGTGAAAAACTGTTTTTT CASSRTGQGSEKLFF
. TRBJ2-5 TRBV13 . TGTGCCAGCAGCCGGGACGGCGAGGCCCAGTACTTC CASSRDGEAQYF
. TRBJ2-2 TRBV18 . TGTGCCAGCTCCGCTAGGACAACTGAGGCCGGGGAGCTGTTTTTT CASSARTTEAGELFF
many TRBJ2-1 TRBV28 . TGTGCCAGCAAGGCTCAGGGGTGGAACAATGAGCAGTTCTTC CASKAQGWNNEQFF
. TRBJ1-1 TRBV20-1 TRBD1 TGCAGTGCTAGAGACGGGTCCCCAACAGGGGTTAAGAACACTGAAGCTTTCTTT CSARDGSPTGVKNTEAFF
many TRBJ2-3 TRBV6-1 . TGTGCCAGCAGAGGACAGTACACAGATACGCAGTATTTT CASRGQYTDTQYF
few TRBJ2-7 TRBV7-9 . TGTGCCAGCAGCTTGACGACAGGAACCTACGAGCAGTACTTC CASSLTTGTYEQYF
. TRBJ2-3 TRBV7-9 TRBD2 TGTGCCAGCACCCTCTGGCTAGCGGGAGAACCCACAGATACGCAGTATTTT CASTLWLAGEPTDTQYF
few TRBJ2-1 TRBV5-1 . TGCGCCAGCAGCCTTTTCCGGGTCTCCCAGGATGAGCAGTTCTTC CASSLFRVSQDEQFF
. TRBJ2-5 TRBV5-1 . TGTGCCAGCAGCGAACGGCTGTTAAAGCAAGAGACCCAGTACTTC CASSERLLKQETQYF
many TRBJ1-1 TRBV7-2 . TGTGCCAGCAGCTTAGTAGTACGGCAGGCAGCTTTCTTT CASSLVVRQAAFF
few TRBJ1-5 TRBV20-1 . TGCAGTGCTCCGACCCGACAAGGCAATCAGCCCCAGCATTTT CSAPTRQGNQPQHF
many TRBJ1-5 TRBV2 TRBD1 TGTGCCAGCAGTGAAGAGGGACAGAGTAATCAGCCCCAGCATTTT CASSEEGQSNQPQHF
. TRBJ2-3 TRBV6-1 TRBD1 TGTGCCAGCAGATCCGACAGGGGCGGCACAGATACGCAGTATTTT CASRSDRGGTDTQYF
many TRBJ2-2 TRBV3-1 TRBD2 TGTGCCAGCAGCCGACTAGCATCGAACACCGGGGAGCTGTTTTTT CASSRLASNTGELFF